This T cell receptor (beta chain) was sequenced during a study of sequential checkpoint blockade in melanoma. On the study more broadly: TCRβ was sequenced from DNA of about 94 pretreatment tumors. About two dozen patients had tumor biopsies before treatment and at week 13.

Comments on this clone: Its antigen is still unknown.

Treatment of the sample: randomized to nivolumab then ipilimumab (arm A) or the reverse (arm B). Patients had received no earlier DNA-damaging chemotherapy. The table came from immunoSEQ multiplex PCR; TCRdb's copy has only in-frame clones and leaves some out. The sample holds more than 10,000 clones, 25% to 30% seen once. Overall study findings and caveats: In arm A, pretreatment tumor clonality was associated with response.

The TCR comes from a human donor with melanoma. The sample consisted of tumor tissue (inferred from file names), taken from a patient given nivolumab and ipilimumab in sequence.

The chain's CDR3 is CASSVSRTGSETQYF. The CDR3 DNA reads as TGTGCCAGCAGCGTCTCCCGGACCGGTAGTGAGACCCAGTACTTC. The chain couples TRBV11-3 to TRBJ2-5; the D is unclear. The CDR3 length is 15 residues. The V gene's germline CDR1 is SGHNT and CDR2 YENEEA. Between the trimmed V and J ends, which lost 5 bases and 5 bases, there was a span of 18 bases.